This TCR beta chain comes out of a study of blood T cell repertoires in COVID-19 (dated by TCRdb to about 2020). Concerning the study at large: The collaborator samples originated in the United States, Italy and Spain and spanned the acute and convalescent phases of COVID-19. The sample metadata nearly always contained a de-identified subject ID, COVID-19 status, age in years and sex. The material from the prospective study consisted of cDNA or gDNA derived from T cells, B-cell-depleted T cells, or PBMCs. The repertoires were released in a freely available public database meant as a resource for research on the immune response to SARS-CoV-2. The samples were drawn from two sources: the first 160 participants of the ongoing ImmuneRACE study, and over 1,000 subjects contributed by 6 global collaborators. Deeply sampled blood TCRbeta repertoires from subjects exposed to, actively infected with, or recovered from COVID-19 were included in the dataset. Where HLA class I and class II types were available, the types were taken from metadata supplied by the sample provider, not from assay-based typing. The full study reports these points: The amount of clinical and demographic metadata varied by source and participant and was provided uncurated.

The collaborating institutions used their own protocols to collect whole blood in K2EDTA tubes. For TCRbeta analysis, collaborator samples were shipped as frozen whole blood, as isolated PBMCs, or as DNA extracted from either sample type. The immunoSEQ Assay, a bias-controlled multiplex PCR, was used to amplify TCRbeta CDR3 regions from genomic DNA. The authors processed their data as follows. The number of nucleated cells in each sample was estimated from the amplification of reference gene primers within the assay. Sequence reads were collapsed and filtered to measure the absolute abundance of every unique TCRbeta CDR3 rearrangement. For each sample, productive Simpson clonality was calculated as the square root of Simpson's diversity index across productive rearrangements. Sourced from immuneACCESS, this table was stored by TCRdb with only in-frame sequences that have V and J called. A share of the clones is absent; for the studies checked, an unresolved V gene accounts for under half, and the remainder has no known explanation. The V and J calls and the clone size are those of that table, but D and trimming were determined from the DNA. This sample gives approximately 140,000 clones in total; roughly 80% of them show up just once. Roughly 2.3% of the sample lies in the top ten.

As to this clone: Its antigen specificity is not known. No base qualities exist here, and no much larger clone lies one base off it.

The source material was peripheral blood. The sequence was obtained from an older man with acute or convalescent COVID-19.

The CDR3 region reads CSAETRDTQYF. The bases are TGCAGTGCGGAGACTAGAGATACGCAGTATTTT. This receptor chain uses TRBV20-1 and TRBJ2-3; TRBD2 is perhaps the D gene, given 6 matching bases. Measured from the cysteine to the phenylalanine, the CDR3 is 11 residues long. Of the read, only the CDR3 DNA is kept; its 33 bases are in frame from base 1. The germline V gene (reference sequence) supplies CDR1 DFQATT and CDR2 SNEGSKA. V loses 6 bases, J loses 5 bases, and the germline ends lie 9 bases apart.